This T cell receptor (beta chain) was profiled in a study of blood T cell repertoires in COVID-19. Study at large: Material from acute and convalescent COVID-19 was sourced from the United States, Italy and Spain. T cells, B-cell-depleted T cells, or PBMCs provided the cDNA or gDNA that served as material.

Source study methods: Nucleated cell number was recorded as an estimate derived from reference gene primer amplification. Measured with immunoSEQ multiplex PCR; TCRdb has only the in-frame clones, and not every one. V and J calls and clone size are those listed in that table; D and trimming were worked out from the DNA. The data contain 65,000 to 85,000 clones, 88% of them seen just once; the ten biggest clones take up roughly 19%. The J segment lost 7 bases and the V segment lost 4 bases, leaving 10 bases of the junction unmatched. CDR1 and CDR2 (germline): LNHDA, SQIVND (reference sequence). The CDR3 has 16 residues.

V and J are TRBV19 and TRBJ2-2; TRBD1 aligns across 9 bases. The receptor's source is a human donor in a cohort sampled during active COVID-19. The source material was peripheral blood. The CDR3 spells CASSTQTGGAGGELFF. The CDR3 DNA sequence: TGTGCCAGTAGTACTCAGACAGGGGGTGCAGGCGGGGAGCTGTTTTTT.